A selection of T cell receptor beta chains follows, all from one sample in a study of graft-versus-host responses after intestinal transplantation. The protocol was immunoSEQ multiplex PCR, while the TCRdb copy is restricted to in-frame clones and leaves out a portion. The sample gives 12,000 or so clones, approximately 90% of which show up once; about 3.2% is in the top ten. Source: PBMCs, taken 105 days after intestinal transplantation. These receptors all stem from a human patient who received an intestinal transplant, so some T cells may come from the graft donor. Each CDR3 is given without its conserved first and last residue. The D gene is left open where the match is weak.

V gene,D gene,CDR3 length,CDR3 protein
TRBV4-1,NA,13,ASSQPVRLGNTIY
TRBV6-1,NA,13,ASSEARVGRTEAF
TRBV5-4,NA,9,ASSFINEQF
TRBV5-5,NA,12,ASSSMDSNYGYT
TRBV14,NA,12,ASSQVGGFYEQY
TRBV6-5,NA,11,ASSYSLADTQY
TRBV7-9,TRBD1,13,ASSLAPGGESPLH
TRBV7-7,NA,15,ASSLRFTEGYTGELF
TRBV4-2,TRBD2,14,ASSQEGLAGGNEQF
TRBV18,NA,12,ASSPYAGYQPQH
TRBV23-1,NA,10,ASSLGQETQY
TRBV6-6,NA,13,ASSQIQEGNTEAF
TRBV10-3,NA,11,AIHAEIGETQY
TRBV10-1,TRBD2,14,ASSEGGGGSWGEQF
TRBV19,NA,13,ASSIDGGSNQPQH
TRBV18,NA,11,ASSPPRTDTQY
TRBV11-3,NA,10,ASSLGAGRQF
TRBV7-6,TRBD1,12,ASSDQGATYEQY
TRBV5-1,TRBD1,12,ASSPTGGNQPQH
TRBV29-1,TRBD1,10,SVEQGGYGYT
TRBV30,TRBD1,13,AWSVPGRGLYTQY
TRBV28,NA,15,ASNTNTFAGEAGELF
TRBV28,NA,13,ASSPRAPRDTEAF
TRBV5-1,NA,14,ASSLERTLNTGELF
TRBV7-2,NA,12,ASSLVEKGVEQY
TRBV5-5,NA,13,ASSAYREVSNEQF
TRBV29-1,NA,12,SASFILAKNIQY
TRBV7-6,NA,12,ASSSTELDYEQY
TRBV7-6,TRBD2,16,ASSSQLAGGDYTGELF
TRBV25-1,NA,12,ASSEGAASNRYT
TRBV4-2,TRBD1,14,ASSQEGTGMTDTQY
TRBV6-1,NA,13,ASSEAAGNTGELF
TRBV7-9,NA,11,ASSLQGRETQY
TRBV25-1,NA,12,AGSGRGDNSPLH
TRBV9,NA,11,ASSGDKGYEQY
TRBV2,TRBD2,17,ASLPFPAGGLSSYNEQF
TRBV6-5,NA,11,ASSREGSSGYT
TRBV29-1,TRBD2,14,SVVGTSGRKWHEQF
TRBV29-1,NA,11,SALGGAGDTQY
TRBV13,NA,12,ASSPRGGSYEQY